The 15 T cell receptor delta chains given below trace back to one sample, sequenced in a study of γδ T cells in repeated Plasmodium falciparum infection. TCRdb applied CATT to the multiplex PCR reads for clone calling. Of around 57,000 delta-chain clones listed, around 1.7% were seen once; the top ten hold 15%. Vgamma9/Vdelta2+ and Vdelta2-negative gammadelta T cells were flow-sorted from PBMC for bulk sequencing. The sequenced sample consisted of gamma-delta T cells from blood. The receptors shown here come from a pool of human donors (malaria-infected and uninfected, not separated).

This clone was picked up a small number of times. The TCRdb protein comes from a much larger clone and disagrees with this DNA's translation at residue 17, likely due to a read error; the protein given here is derived from the DNA. V usage is TRDV1 and J usage is TRDJ1; 8 bases fit TRDD3. Germline matching of the DNA provided the J gene here, since TCRdb leaves it blank. Germline V gene data show CDR1 as TSWWSYY and CDR2 as QGS. Trimming took 5 bases from V and 7 from J; bases not matched to a gene: 30. The CDR3 is 21 residues long. As DNA, the CDR3 is TGTGCTCTTGGGAACCTTAGGAACCCCTCTCCTGGGGGACACACTGGGGGTAAACTCATCTTT. Protein: CALGNLRNPSPGGHTGGKLIF.

Comment on this clone: This DNA's translation differs at residue 17 from TCRdb's protein, which comes from a much larger clone; a read error is likely, and the protein shown is translated from the DNA. The rearrangement joins TRDV1 to TRDJ1, with TRDD2 matching over 9 bases. There are 23 residues in the CDR3. V lost 1 base to trimming and J lost 1 base; unmatched junction nucleotides: 25. Germline V gene sequence: CDR1 TSWWSYY, CDR2 QGS. The CDR3: CALGERGPSYTPWYDSSTDKLIF. The CDR3 region has the DNA TGTGCTCTTGGGGAACGGGGGCCTTCCTACACCCCATGGTACGATTCGTCCACCGATAAACTCATCTTT.

In its sample, this clone was seen many times. The V and J genes are TRDV1 and TRDJ1; D is tentatively TRDD2 or TRDD3 (6 bases each). The germline V gene has CDR1 TSWWSYY and CDR2 QGS. The CDR3 runs to 25 residues. Trimming took off 3 bases at V and 0 bases at J, with 41 bases between the two ends. This CDR3 reads CALGDQTPLSFQYWVVSQYTDKLIF. CDR3 coding DNA: TGTGCTCTTGGGGATCAAACACCCCTTTCCTTCCAGTACTGGGTCGTCTCCCAGTACACCGATAAACTCATCTTT.

This clone was seen a few times. This sequence joins TRAV29/DV5 and TRDJ1; a weak D match, TRDD3 (5 bases). The J gene is absent in TCRdb and was assigned here via DNA matching to germline. CDR3 length: 17 amino acids. V lost 0 bases, J lost 1 base, and 19 bases lay in between. Germline lookup yields CDR1 NSMFDY and CDR2 ISSIKDK. The CDR3 sequence is CAASVKWRRGGTDKLIF. Written as DNA, the CDR3 is TGTGCAGCAAGCGTAAAATGGCGTCGCGGGGGCACCGATAAACTCATCTTT.

The sample holds a few counts of this clone. A far larger clone is just one base off, so this is likely a read error. Other DNA sequences of this sample code for an identical CDR3. Here the CDR3 reads CALGELAASYSGKLFSDKLIF. The CDR3 DNA reads as TGTGCTCTTGGGGAACTTGCCGCCTCCTACTCAGGGAAACTGTTCTCCGATAAACTCATCTTT. V is TRDV1 and J is TRDJ1, with D possibly being TRDD2 (6 bases). The J gene was missing in TCRdb and was found by matching the end of the DNA to germline. This CDR3 has 21 residues. Trimming stripped 0 bases from V and 3 bases from J, with 29 bases between. The V gene's germline CDR1 is TSWWSYY and CDR2 QGS.

In this sample, this clone turned up many times. The TCRdb protein comes from a much larger clone and disagrees with this DNA's translation at residue 9, likely due to a read error; the protein given here is derived from the DNA. V is TRDV1 and J is TRDJ1; 9 nucleotides align to TRDD3. V trimming: 2 bases; J trimming: 4 bases; junction bases outside the gene matches: 20. The CDR3 contains 20 residues. Germline loops: CDR1 TSWWSYY, CDR2 QGS. The CDR3 here is CALGEGAPSRPGDTVDKLIF. DNA for the CDR3: TGTGCTCTTGGGGAAGGAGCGCCTTCACGTCCGGGGGATACAGTCGATAAACTCATCTTT.

In its sample, this clone was seen a few times. The protein given by TCRdb reflects a much larger clone and differs at residue 6 from this DNA's translation, likely from a read error; the protein shown is the DNA's translation. This sample includes further DNA sequences coding for the same CDR3. The rearrangement joins TRDV3 to TRDJ1; TRDD3 agrees at 13 bases. CDR1 and CDR2 (germline): TVYSNPD, GDNSRS (reference sequence). Trimming took 0 bases from V and 6 from J; bases not matched to a gene: 31. The CDR3 sequence is 23 residues long. The CDR3 spells CAFRGTLPTDWFTGGYDENKLIF. CDR3 nucleotide sequence: TGTGCCTTTAGGGGAACCCTTCCTACGGATTGGTTTACTGGGGGATACGATGAAAATAAACTCATCTTT.

In this sample, this clone turned up a few times. Since a much larger clone is just one base distant, this may be a read error. Other nucleotide sequences from this sample produce the same CDR3. V usage is TRDV1 and J usage is TRDJ1; 12 bases are shared with TRDD3. The CDR3 sequence is 19 residues long. Germline CDR1 is TSWWSYY and CDR2 is QGS. The CDR3: CALEPVPTHTGGYTDKLIF. The CDR3 nucleotides read TGTGCTCTAGAACCGGTCCCTACTCATACTGGGGGATACACCGATAAACTCATCTTC.

This clone was seen repeatedly, ten times or more. Translating this DNA gives a protein that differs at residue 7 from the TCRdb one, which belongs to a much larger clone; a read error is likely, and the protein shown is this translation. The chain couples TRDV1 to TRDJ1; TRDD3 aligns across 8 bases. TCRdb carries no J gene annotation; the J gene was assigned here by matching the DNA with germline. J gave up 2 bases and V 0 bases, and 5 bases lay outside the gene matches. CDR1 is TSWWSYY, CDR2 QGS, per germline. This CDR3 region has 16 residues. The CDR3, as DNA: TGTGCTCTTGGGGAACTGTGGGATACGGGTACCGATAAACTCATCTTT. This sequence encodes CALGELWDTGTDKLIF.

About this clone: A far larger clone is one nucleotide away, so this likely arose from a read error. The J gene is TRDJ1, the V gene TRDV1, with D tentatively TRDD3 (5 bases). The J gene was not available in TCRdb and was assigned here by matching the DNA to germline segments. The ends were cut back, 1 base at V and 6 bases at J, with 45 bases in the middle. CDR1 and CDR2 (germline): TSWWSYY, QGS. The CDR3 totals 25 residues. This CDR3 is CALGEPLYTLTTWLGDPTTIHKLIF. CDR3 DNA sequence: TGTGCTCTTGGGGAACCCCTATACACCTTGACTACTTGGCTGGGAGATCCGACCACAATTCATAAACTCATCTTT.

This clone was observed a handful of times. A read error likely explains why the TCRdb protein, taken from a much larger clone, differs from this DNA's translation at residue 12; the protein shown is translated from the DNA. The chain recombines TRDV1 with TRDJ1; TRDD3 agrees at 10 bases. Germline-derived CDR1 and CDR2 are TSWWSYY and QGS. V shed 2 bases and J 2 bases; nucleotides not matched to a gene: 11. The CDR3 extends over 18 amino acids. The CDR3 DNA follows: TGTGCTCTTGGGGAAGGCCTTGTTGGGGGATACATAACCGATAAACTCATCTTT. Residues: CALGEGLVGGYITDKLIF.

About this clone: Only one base separates this from a far larger clonotype, so it likely reflects a read error. Other DNA sequences in the same sample also yield this CDR3. The J gene is TRDJ1, the V gene TRDV2; D might be TRDD3 (6 bases). Here the J gene came from matching the DNA to germline, since TCRdb omits it. The V and J ends lost 1 base and 4 bases respectively, with 6 bases between them. The CDR3 extends over 12 amino acids. Germline CDR1 and CDR2: GEAIGNYY and EKD. The CDR3 protein is CACDTGGDKLIF. Written as DNA, the CDR3 is TGTGCCTGTGACACTGGGGGCGATAAACTCATCTTT.

As regards this clone: The protein in TCRdb stems from a much larger clone and differs at residue 8 from this DNA's translation, likely a read error; here the protein is translated from the DNA. This rearrangement joins TRDV3 to TRDJ1, with TRDD3 matching over 12 bases. TCRdb is silent on the J gene; assignment here came from matching the DNA to germline. Germline V CDR1 and CDR2: TVYSNPD, GDNSRS (reference sequence). Unmatched junction bases numbered 22, after V lost 4 bases and J lost 10 bases. The CDR3 runs to 17 residues. CDR3 bases: TGTGCCTACCACCCCCCTTTACCCTGGGGGATACGCCGGGGACTCATCTTT. It encodes CAYHPPLPWGIRRGLIF.

Concerning this clone: A much larger clonotype is one base distant, so this may be a read error. Other DNA sequences in this sample translate to the same CDR3. The J gene went uncalled, whereas the V gene is TRDV2; the DNA was not used to check the table's D call, TRDD3. Germline values: CDR1 GEAIGNYY, CDR2 EKD. This CDR3 region has 18 residues. CDR3 in DNA: TGTGCCTGTGTGTGTATCTCCTGGGGGTCCCCTCACACCGATAAACTAATCTTT. It specifies CACVCISWGSPHTDKLIF.

This clone was counted at least ten times. V is TRDV1 and J is TRDJ1; D may be TRDD3 (6 bases). Germline V CDR1 and CDR2: TSWWSYY, QGS. Trimming removed 5 bases at V and 2 bases at J, with 33 bases between. This CDR3 is built from 21 residues. Here the CDR3 DNA reads TGTGCTCTTGGGAAAAACACTCCGGCCCTGGGGTACATGGAGGGTACCGATAAACTCATCTTT. Protein sequence: CALGKNTPALGYMEGTDKLIF.